This T cell receptor (beta chain) stems from a study of siplizumab effects on memory and regulatory T cells. Measured with immunoSEQ multiplex PCR; TCRdb has only the in-frame clones, and not every one. The table lists some 53,000 clones, about 97% of them singletons. V dropped 0 bases and J dropped 5 bases, with 11 bases sitting between them. CDR3 length equals 14 residues. Germline loops: CDR1 SGHRS, CDR2 YFSETQ. The gene calls are TRBV5-1 and TRBJ2-5; TRBD1 or TRBD2 may be the D gene (5 bases each). This TCR was recovered from a human donor in good health. Sequencing was done on a sample of naive CD4+ T cells sorted from blood. The CDR3 spells CASSLGNGAETQYF. The CDR3 nucleotides are TGCGCCAGCAGCTTGGGGAACGGGGCCGAGACCCAGTACTTC.